This T cell receptor beta chain is drawn from a study of blood T cell repertoires in COVID-19 (dated by TCRdb to the early 2020s). A note on the overall study: The collaborator samples originated in the United States, Italy and Spain and spanned the acute and convalescent phases of COVID-19. The material from the prospective study consisted of cDNA or gDNA derived from T cells, B-cell-depleted T cells, or PBMCs. HLA class I and class II types, where available, came from metadata supplied by the sample provider rather than from assay-based typing. The samples were drawn from two sources: the first 160 participants of the ongoing ImmuneRACE study, and 1,200 or so subjects contributed by 6 global collaborators. The dataset comprised deeply sampled blood TCRbeta repertoires from subjects exposed to, actively infected with, or recovered from COVID-19. A freely available public database, intended as a resource for researchers studying the immune response to SARS-CoV-2, is where the repertoires were released. The sample metadata nearly always contained a de-identified subject ID, COVID-19 status, age in years and sex.

TCRbeta CDR3 regions were amplified from genomic DNA using the immunoSEQ Assay, a bias-controlled multiplex PCR. The published analysis was carried out like this. Within the assay, amplification of reference gene primers was used to estimate how many nucleated cells each sample contained. Sequence reads were collapsed and filtered to measure the absolute abundance of every unique TCRbeta CDR3 rearrangement. For each sample, productive Simpson clonality was calculated as the square root of Simpson's diversity index across productive rearrangements. The clones in this table, taken by TCRdb from immuneACCESS, are in-frame only. Not every clone is retained; where verified, under half of the shortfall comes from an unresolved V gene, and the cause of the rest is unknown. V and J calls and clone size are those listed in that table; D and trimming were worked out from the DNA. This sample comprises a few hundred thousand clones, 70% to 90% of them detected only once. Approximately 1.3% of the sample comes from the top ten.

Each collaborating institution followed its own protocols to collect whole blood in K2EDTA tubes. Collaborator samples were shipped for TCRbeta analysis as frozen whole blood, isolated PBMCs, or DNA extracted from either sample type. Findings and caveats that apply to the study as a whole: The amount of clinical and demographic metadata varied by source and participant and was provided uncurated.

The germline V gene supplies CDR1 SGHAT and CDR2 FQNNGV. Including the terminal cysteine and phenylalanine, the CDR3 comprises 16 residues. Only the CDR3 region is kept as DNA, spanning 48 bases read in frame from base 1. At the junction V is shortened by 5 bases and J by 7 bases; bases outside the gene matches: 11. As regards this clone: Its antigen is unknown. No much larger clone exists at a distance of one base, and base qualities are not known.

The receptor chain draws on TRBV11-2 and TRBJ2-7; TRBD2 matches 13 bases in the middle. Sequencing was carried out using peripheral blood. The receptor was derived from a man older than 75 with acute or convalescent COVID-19. The base sequence is TGTGCCAGCAGCGCGCGGACTAGCGGGAGAGCGGGGGAGCAGTACTTC. Its protein is CASSARTSGRAGEQYF.